This TCR beta chain was obtained from a study of T-cell reconstitution after alpha-beta-depleted transplantation in children. As regards this clonotype: Because it lacks the conserved phenylalanine or tryptophan at the end, this CDR3 is likely a read error.

Germline CDR1 is SGHDT and CDR2 is YYEEEE. Trimming stripped 4 bases from V and 4 bases from J, with 17 bases between. This CDR3 is built from 15 residues. TCRbeta library construction was performed incorporating unique molecular identifiers. TCRdb re-derived calls from the PCR reads in MiXCR, one entry per CDR3 protein. The sample records about 92,000 distinct CDR3 sequences, 9% to 15% being singletons. This material consisted of PBMCs from the stem cell graft donor, taken from the stem cell graft. The sequence was collected from a human donor who donated a stem cell graft to a child with inherited bone marrow failure. The chain is built from TRBV5-6 and TRBJ2-5, with no clear D. CDR3: CASSGREKLRETQYS. The CDR3 DNA sequence: TGTGCCAGCAGCGGCCGCGAAAAGCTGCGAGAGACCCAGTACTCC.